This T cell receptor (beta chain) was identified in a study of shared clonotypes between healthy human individuals. This CDR3 is built from 15 residues. V dropped 3 bases and J dropped 3; count of bases not matched to a gene: 1. Looked up from germline, CDR1 is SEHNR and CDR2 is FQNEAQ (reference sequence). Sequencing was performed with immunoSEQ multiplex PCR; in TCRdb, only in-frame clones are kept and a portion is missing. The data hold about 1 million clones, with 60% to 80% observed a single time. The sequence was obtained from a man aged 18 to 35 in good health. The material sequenced was memory CD4+ T cells sorted from blood. The subset denotes: CD45RA-negative fraction. The gene calls are TRBV7-9 and TRBJ2-1; 11 nucleotides align to TRBD2. The CDR3 sequence is CASSLGLAVYNEQFF. As DNA, the CDR3 is TGTGCCAGCAGCTTGGGACTAGCGGTCTACAATGAGCAGTTCTTC.